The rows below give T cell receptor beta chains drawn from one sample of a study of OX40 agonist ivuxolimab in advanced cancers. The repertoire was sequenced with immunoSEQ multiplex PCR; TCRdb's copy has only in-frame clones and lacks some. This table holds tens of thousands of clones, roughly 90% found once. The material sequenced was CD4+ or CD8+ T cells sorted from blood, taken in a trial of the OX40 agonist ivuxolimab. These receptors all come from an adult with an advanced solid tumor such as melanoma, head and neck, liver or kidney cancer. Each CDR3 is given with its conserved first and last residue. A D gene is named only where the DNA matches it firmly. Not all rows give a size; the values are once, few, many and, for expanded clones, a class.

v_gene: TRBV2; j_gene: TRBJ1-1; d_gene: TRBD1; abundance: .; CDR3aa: CAKGQGRPNTEAFF; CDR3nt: TGTGCCAAGGGACAGGGGCGCCCCAACACTGAAGCTTTCTTT
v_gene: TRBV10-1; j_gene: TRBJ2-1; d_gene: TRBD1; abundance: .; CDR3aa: CASSAGTGNYNEQFF; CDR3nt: TGCGCCAGCAGTGCCGGGACAGGGAACTACAATGAGCAGTTCTTC
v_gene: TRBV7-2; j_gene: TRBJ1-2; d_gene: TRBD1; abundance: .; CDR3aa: CASSLGGTGARGGYTF; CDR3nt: TGTGCCAGCAGCTTAGGTGGGACAGGGGCCCGCGGTGGCTACACCTTC
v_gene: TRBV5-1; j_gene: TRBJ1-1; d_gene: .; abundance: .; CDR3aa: CASRLTLTGTNTEAFF; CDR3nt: TGCGCCAGCAGATTAACATTAACAGGGACGAACACTGAAGCTTTCTTT
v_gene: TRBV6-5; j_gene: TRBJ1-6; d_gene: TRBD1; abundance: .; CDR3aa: CASSYDRDNSPLHF; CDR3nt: TGTGCCAGCAGTTACGACAGGGATAATTCACCCCTCCACTTT
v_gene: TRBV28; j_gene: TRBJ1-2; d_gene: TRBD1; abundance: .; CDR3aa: CASSQTGGGYTF; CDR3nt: TGTGCCAGCAGTCAGACAGGGGGTGGCTACACCTTC
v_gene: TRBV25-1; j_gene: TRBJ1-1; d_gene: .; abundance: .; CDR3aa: CASSESGVGAEAFF; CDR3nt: TGTGCCAGCAGTGAGTCCGGGGTAGGCGCTGAAGCTTTCTTT
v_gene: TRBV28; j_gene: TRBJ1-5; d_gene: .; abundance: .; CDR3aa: CASSFNQPQHF; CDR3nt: TGTGCCAGCAGTTTCAATCAGCCCCAGCATTTT
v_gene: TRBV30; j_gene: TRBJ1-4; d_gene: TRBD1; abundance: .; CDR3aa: CAWSGLGAGGEKLFF; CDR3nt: TGTGCCTGGAGTGGTTTAGGGGCAGGGGGTGAAAAACTGTTTTTT
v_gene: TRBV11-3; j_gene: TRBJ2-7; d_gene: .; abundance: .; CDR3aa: CASSLVQDISEQYF; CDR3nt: TGTGCCAGCAGCTTAGTCCAGGACATTTCCGAGCAGTACTTC
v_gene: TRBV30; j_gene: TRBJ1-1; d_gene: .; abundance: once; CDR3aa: CAWSKGENTEAFF; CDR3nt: TGTGCCTGGAGTAAGGGAGAGAACACTGAAGCTTTCTTT
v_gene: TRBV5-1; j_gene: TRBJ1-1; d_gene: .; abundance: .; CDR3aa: CASSSGHNLNTEAFF; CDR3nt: TGCGCCAGCAGCTCGGGACATAATTTGAACACTGAAGCTTTCTTT
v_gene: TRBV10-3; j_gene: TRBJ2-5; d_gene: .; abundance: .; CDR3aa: CAINQGGETQYF; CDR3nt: TGTGCCATCAACCAAGGGGGAGAGACCCAGTACTTC
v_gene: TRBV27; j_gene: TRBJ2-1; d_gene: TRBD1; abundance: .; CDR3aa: CASSLLRGLINEQFF; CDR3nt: TGTGCCAGCAGTTTATTAAGGGGGCTGATCAATGAGCAGTTCTTC
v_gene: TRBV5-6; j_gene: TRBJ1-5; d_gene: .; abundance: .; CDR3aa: CASSLDRDQPQHF; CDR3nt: TGTGCCAGCAGCTTGGACAGGGATCAGCCCCAGCATTTT
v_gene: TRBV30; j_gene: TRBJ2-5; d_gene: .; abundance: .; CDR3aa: CAWSYAGEETQYF; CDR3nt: TGTGCCTGGAGTTACGCAGGCGAAGAGACCCAGTACTTC
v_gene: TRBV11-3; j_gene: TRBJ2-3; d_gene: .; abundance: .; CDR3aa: CASSPSGGWRSTDTQYF; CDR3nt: TGTGCCAGCAGCCCCTCTGGAGGTTGGCGGAGCACAGATACGCAGTATTTT
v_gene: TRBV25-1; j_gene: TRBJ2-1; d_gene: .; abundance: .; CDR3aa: CASSVLTGSSYNEQFF; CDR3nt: TGTGCCAGCAGTGTCCTGACCGGCAGCTCCTACAATGAGCAGTTCTTC
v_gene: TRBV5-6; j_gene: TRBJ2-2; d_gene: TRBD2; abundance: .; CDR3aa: CASSLVIAGKVGELFF; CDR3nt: TGTGCCAGCAGCTTGGTTATAGCGGGGAAGGTCGGGGAGCTGTTTTTT
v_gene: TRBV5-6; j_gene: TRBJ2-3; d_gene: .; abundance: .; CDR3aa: CASSQIGRSRTDTQYF; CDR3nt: TGTGCCAGCAGCCAAATTGGGAGGTCCCGCACAGATACGCAGTATTTT
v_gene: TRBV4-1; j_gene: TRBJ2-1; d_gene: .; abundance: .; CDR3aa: CASSQEPGVKIYNEQFF; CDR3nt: TGCGCCAGCAGCCAAGAACCGGGAGTTAAGATCTACAATGAGCAGTTCTTC
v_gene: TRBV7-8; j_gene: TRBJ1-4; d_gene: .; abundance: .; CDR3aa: CASSLREATNEKLFF; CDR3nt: TGTGCCAGCAGCTTAAGGGAAGCAACTAATGAAAAACTGTTTTTT
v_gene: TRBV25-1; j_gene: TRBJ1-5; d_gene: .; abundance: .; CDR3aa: CASAGPGLNQPQHF; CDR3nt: TGTGCCAGCGCCGGCCCGGGACTCAATCAGCCCCAGCATTTT
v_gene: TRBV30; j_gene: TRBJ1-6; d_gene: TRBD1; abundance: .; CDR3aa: CAWSAGTGWGSPLHF; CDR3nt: TGTGCCTGGAGTGCGGGGACAGGGTGGGGATCACCCCTCCACTTT
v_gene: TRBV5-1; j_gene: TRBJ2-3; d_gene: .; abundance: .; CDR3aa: CASSPGTDTQYF; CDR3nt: TGCGCCAGCAGCCCCGGCACAGATACGCAGTATTTT
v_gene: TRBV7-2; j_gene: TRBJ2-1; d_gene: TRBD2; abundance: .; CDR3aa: CASSRTSGRAGLSYNEQFF; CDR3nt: TGTGCCAGCAGCCGGACTAGCGGGAGGGCCGGCCTCTCCTACAATGAGCAGTTCTTC
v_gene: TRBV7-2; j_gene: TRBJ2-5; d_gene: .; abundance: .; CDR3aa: CASSLGGPQETQYF; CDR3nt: TGTGCCAGCAGCTTAGGGGGACCCCAAGAGACCCAGTACTTC
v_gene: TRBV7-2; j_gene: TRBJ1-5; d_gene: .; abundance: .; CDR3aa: CASSLGDSPGPQHF; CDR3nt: TGTGCCAGCAGCTTAGGAGACTCCCCCGGGCCCCAGCATTTT
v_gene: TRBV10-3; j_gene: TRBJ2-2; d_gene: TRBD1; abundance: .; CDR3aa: CAIRHSPGQGDNTGELFF; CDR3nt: TGTGCCATCAGGCACAGCCCGGGACAGGGGGATAACACCGGGGAGCTGTTTTTT
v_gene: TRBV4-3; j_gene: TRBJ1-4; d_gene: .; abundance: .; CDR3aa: CASSQERHRGEKLFF; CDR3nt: TGCGCCAGCAGCCAAGAGAGGCATCGTGGTGAAAAACTGTTTTTT
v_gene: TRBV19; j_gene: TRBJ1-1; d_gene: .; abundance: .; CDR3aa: CASSILSRDGLRAFF; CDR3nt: TGTGCCAGTAGTATCCTCTCCCGGGACGGGTTGAGGGCTTTCTTT
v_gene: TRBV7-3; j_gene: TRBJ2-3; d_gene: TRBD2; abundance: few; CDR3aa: CASSLRGASGPSTDTQYF; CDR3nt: TGTGCCAGCAGCTTAAGGGGGGCTAGCGGGCCTAGCACAGATACGCAGTATTTT
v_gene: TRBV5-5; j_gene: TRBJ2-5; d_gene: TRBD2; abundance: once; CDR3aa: CASSARLAGEQETQYF; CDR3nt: TGTGCCAGCAGCGCACGACTAGCGGGGGAACAAGAGACCCAGTACTTC
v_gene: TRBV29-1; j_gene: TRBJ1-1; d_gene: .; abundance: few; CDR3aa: CSVGISEAFF; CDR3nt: TGCAGCGTTGGAATATCTGAAGCTTTCTTT
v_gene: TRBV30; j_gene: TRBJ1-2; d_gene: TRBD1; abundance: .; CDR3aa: CAWDRGPSNYGYTF; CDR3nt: TGTGCCTGGGACAGGGGACCTTCTAACTATGGCTACACCTTC
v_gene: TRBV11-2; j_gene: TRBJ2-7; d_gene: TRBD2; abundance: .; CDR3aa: CASSQGLAGPYEQYF; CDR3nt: TGTGCCAGCAGCCAAGGACTAGCGGGACCGTACGAGCAGTACTTC
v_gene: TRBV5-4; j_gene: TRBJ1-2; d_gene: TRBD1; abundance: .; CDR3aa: CASSPGTGGSFLNYGYTF; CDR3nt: TGTGCCAGCAGCCCCGGGACAGGGGGCTCCTTTCTTAACTATGGCTACACCTTC
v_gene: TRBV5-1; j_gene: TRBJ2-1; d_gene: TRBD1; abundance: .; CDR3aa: CASSLGTVYNEQFF; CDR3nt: TGCGCCAGCAGTCTAGGGACAGTCTACAATGAGCAGTTCTTC
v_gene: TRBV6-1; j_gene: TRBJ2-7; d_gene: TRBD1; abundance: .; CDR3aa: CASKGTDGYYEQYF; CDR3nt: TGTGCCAGCAAGGGGACAGACGGATACTACGAGCAGTACTTC
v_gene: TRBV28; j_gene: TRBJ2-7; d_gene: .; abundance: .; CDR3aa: CASSLFKTEQYF; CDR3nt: TGTGCCAGCAGTTTATTTAAAACCGAGCAGTACTTC
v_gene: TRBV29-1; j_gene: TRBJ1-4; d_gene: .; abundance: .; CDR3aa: CSVGARANEKLFF; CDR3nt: TGCAGCGTTGGGGCACGAGCTAATGAAAAACTGTTTTTT
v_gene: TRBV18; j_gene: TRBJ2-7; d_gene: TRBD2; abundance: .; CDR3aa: CASSPPTGGYYEQYF; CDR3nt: TGTGCCAGCTCACCACCCACGGGAGGATATTACGAGCAGTACTTC
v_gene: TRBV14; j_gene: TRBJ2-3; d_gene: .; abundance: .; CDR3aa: CASSRWGARTDTQYF; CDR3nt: TGTGCCAGCAGCCGGTGGGGCGCCCGCACAGATACGCAGTATTTT
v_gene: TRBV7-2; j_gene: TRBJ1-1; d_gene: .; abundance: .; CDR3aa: CASSPQRGVTEAFF; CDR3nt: TGTGCCAGCAGCCCCCAGCGGGGGGTCACTGAAGCTTTCTTT
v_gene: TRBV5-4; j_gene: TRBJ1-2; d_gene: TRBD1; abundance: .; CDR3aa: CASSPGQGYYGYTF; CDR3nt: TGTGCCAGCAGCCCAGGACAGGGATACTATGGCTACACCTTC
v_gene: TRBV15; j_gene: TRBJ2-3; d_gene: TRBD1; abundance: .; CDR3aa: CATSRGQGTSTDTQYF; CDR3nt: TGTGCCACCAGCAGGGGACAGGGGACTAGCACAGATACGCAGTATTTT
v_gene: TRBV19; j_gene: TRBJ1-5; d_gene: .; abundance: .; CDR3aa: CASSIVFLTGSQPQHF; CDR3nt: TGTGCCAGTAGTATAGTGTTTTTAACAGGGAGTCAGCCCCAGCATTTT
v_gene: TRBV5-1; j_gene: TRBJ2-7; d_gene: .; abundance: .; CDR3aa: CASSFGDPQYEQYF; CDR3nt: TGCGCCAGCAGCTTCGGGGATCCCCAATACGAGCAGTACTTC
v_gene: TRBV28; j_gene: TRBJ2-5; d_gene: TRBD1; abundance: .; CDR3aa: CASSTRQNRGQETQYF; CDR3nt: TGTGCCAGCAGTACGCGACAAAACAGGGGCCAAGAGACCCAGTACTTC
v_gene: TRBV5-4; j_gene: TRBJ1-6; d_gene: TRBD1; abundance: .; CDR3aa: CASSLAGGYNSPLHF; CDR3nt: TGTGCCAGCAGCTTGGCAGGGGGCTATAATTCACCCCTCCACTTT
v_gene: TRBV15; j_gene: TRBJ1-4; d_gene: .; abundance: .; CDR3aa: CATSKRQPKRTNEKLFF; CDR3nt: TGTGCCACCAGCAAAAGACAGCCGAAAAGGACTAATGAAAAACTGTTTTTT
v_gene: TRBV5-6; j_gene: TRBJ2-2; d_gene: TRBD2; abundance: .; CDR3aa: CASLPGGTGELFF; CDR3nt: TGTGCCAGCTTACCGGGGGGCACCGGGGAGCTGTTTTTT
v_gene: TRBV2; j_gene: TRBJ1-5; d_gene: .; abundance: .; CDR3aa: CASSLERGNQPQHF; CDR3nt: TGTGCCTCAAGCTTAGAGCGGGGCAATCAGCCCCAGCATTTT
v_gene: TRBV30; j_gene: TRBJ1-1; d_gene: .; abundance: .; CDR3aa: CASYRFLNTEAFF; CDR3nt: TGTGCCAGTTACAGGTTCCTGAACACTGAAGCTTTCTTT